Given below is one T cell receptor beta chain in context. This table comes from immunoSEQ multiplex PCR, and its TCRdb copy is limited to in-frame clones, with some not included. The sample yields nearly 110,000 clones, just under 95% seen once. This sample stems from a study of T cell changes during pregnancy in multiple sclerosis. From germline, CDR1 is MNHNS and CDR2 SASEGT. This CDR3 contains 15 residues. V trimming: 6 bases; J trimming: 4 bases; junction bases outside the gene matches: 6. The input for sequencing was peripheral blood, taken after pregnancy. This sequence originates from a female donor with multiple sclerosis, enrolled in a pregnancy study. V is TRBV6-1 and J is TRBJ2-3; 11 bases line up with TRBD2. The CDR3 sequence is CASSELAGDSDTQYF. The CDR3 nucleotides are TGTGCCAGCAGCGAACTAGCGGGGGACTCAGATACGCAGTATTTT.